This TCR beta chain is drawn from a study of T cells after yellow fever vaccination. Whole-study findings and limits: Most primary-vaccination clones reappeared after the booster (about 96% CD4, 88% CD8). Repertoires sorted by FACS could include abundant clonotypes that are contaminants from the bulk population.

Note on this clonotype: What it binds is unknown.

UMIs were added to TCR cDNA along with a universal primer site when it was made by 5'RACE template switching. TCRdb reprocessed the 5' RACE reads via MiXCR and lists one record per CDR3 protein. The table shows around 500,000 distinct CDR3 sequences, with just over 20% occurring only once. The V and J ends lost 8 bases and 6 bases respectively, with 20 bases between them. Germline CDR1 is SNHLY and CDR2 is FYNNEI. The CDR3 contains 14 residues. This receptor was identified in a man younger than 30 who received the YFV17D yellow fever vaccine. The V and J genes are TRBV2 and TRBJ2-7, with a tentative D call TRBD1 (6 bases). This specimen consisted of PBMCs, obtained less than 25 days after the first yellow fever vaccination. DNA of the CDR3: TGTGCCAGCGCGTACCCCCAGGGGTACTCCGAGCAGTACGTC. As protein: CASAYPQGYSEQYV.